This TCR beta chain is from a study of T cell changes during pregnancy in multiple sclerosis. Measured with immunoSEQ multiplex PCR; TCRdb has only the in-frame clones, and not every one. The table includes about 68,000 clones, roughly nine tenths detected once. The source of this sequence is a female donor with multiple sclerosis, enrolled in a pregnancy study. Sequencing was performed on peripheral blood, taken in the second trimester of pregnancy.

This CDR3 reads CASSLTGDYGYTF. In nucleotides, the CDR3 is TGTGCCAGCAGTCTCACAGGGGACTATGGCTACACCTTC. This sequence joins TRBV27 and TRBJ1-2, with 7 bases lining up with TRBD1. The V gene's germline CDR1 is MNHEY and CDR2 SMNVEV (reference sequence). V was clipped by 5 bases and J by 3 bases; unmatched bases: 3. This CDR3 contains 13 residues.